One sample yielded the 21 T cell receptor beta chains listed below, sequenced in a study of human T cells and chemical hapten exposure. A single record per CDR3 protein comes from TCRdb applying MiXCR to the RACE reads. The sample holds about 52,000 distinct CDR3 sequences, 8% to 10% seen once. Time point indicated: patch test 3, about 24 weeks after DPC sensitization. Noted treatment: therapeutic diphenylcyclopropenone sensitization with weekly scalp DPC. This material consisted of whole blood, taken in connection with sensitization to the hapten diphenylcyclopropenone (DPC). All receptors come from a woman aged 40 to 50 with alopecia areata. Some clones in this sample may be carry-over from other donors' samples.

The chain uses TRBV12-2 and TRBJ2-3; the listed D gene, TRBD2, was not tested against the DNA. TRBV12-2 is deemed a pseudogene. There are 18 residues in the CDR3. The CDR3 DNA follows: TGTGCAAGTCGCTTAGGAATTGTGACTAGCGGGGGAACAGATACGCAGTATTTT. Translating it yields CASRLGIVTSGGTDTQYF.

Ten or more counts support this clonotype. This chain connects TRBV10-2 to TRBJ2-5, with no clear D. V was shortened by 5 bases and J by 4 bases, with 8 bases between the two germline ends. Germline V lookup: CDR1 WSHSY, CDR2 SAAADI. The CDR3 length is 12 residues. This chain's CDR3 is CASSRLRETQYF. CDR3 sequence (DNA): TGCGCCAGCAGTCGGCTGCGAGAGACCCAGTACTTC.

The rearrangement joins TRBV7-2 to TRBJ1-1; the D gene is possibly TRBD1 (5 bases). Trimming took 1 base from V and 2 from J, leaving 11 bases between them. Germline V lookup: CDR1 SGHTA, CDR2 FQGNSA. The CDR3 loop spans 15 amino acids. This CDR3 is CASSLDVRANTEAFF. The CDR3 DNA is TGTGCCAGCAGCTTAGATGTCAGGGCAAACACTGAAGCTTTCTTT.

This clonotype was seen a few times. The chain uses TRBV30 and TRBJ2-2, with TRBD2 matching over 8 bases. The CDR3 runs to 14 residues. V lost 4 bases and J lost 4; bases outside the gene matches: 5. Per the germline V gene, CDR1 is GTSNPN and CDR2 is SVGIG (reference sequence). The CDR3 sequence is CAWTAGGSTGELFF. In DNA form, the CDR3 reads TGTGCCTGGACCGCGGGGGGTTCCACCGGGGAGCTGTTTTTT. Supplemented by reference TRBV30 and TRBJ2-2, the full variable domain reads SQTIHQWPATLVQPVGSPLSLECTVEGTSNPNLYWYRQAAGRGLQLLFYSVGIGQISSEVPQNLSASRPQDRQFILSSKKLLLSDSGFYLCAWTAGGSTGELFFGEGSRLTVL.

This clonotype was observed a handful of times. The chain joins TRBV14 to TRBJ1-2, with 7 bases identical to TRBD1. The V gene's germline CDR1 is SGHDN and CDR2 FVKESK. Germline trimming cut 4 bases from V and 0 bases from J; bases unmatched to any gene: 5. The CDR3 extends over 15 amino acids. The CDR3 reads CASSRGQTSNYGYTF. The CDR3 DNA sequence: TGTGCCAGCAGCCGGGGACAGACCTCTAACTATGGCTACACCTTC.

This clonotype came up many times. The chain employs TRBV5-6 and TRBJ1-4; D perhaps matches TRBD1 (6 bases). This CDR3 region has 15 residues. The V gene's germline CDR1 is SGHDT and CDR2 YYEEEE. V lost 2 bases and J 6 bases, leaving 14 bases between the germline ends. The CDR3 loop is CASSLQGPGDEKLFF. CDR3 DNA sequence: TGTGCCAGCAGCTTACAGGGCCCGGGGGATGAAAAACTGTTTTTT. The full variable domain, completed using reference TRBV5-6 and TRBJ1-4, is DAGVTQSPTHLIKTRGQQVTLRCSPKSGHDTVSWYQQALGQGPQFIFQYYEEEERQRGNFPDRFSGHQFPNYSSELNVNALLLGDSALYLCASSLQGPGDEKLFFGSGTQLSVL.

This clonotype was seen ten or more times. J is TRBJ2-7 and V is TRBV20-1; 9 nucleotides line up with TRBD1. This CDR3 has 13 amino acids. J lost 3 bases, V lost 4 bases, and 4 bases had no gene match. Germline CDR1 is DFQATT and CDR2 is SNEGSKA (reference sequence). CDR3 sequence: CSATPGQGYEQYF. CDR3 bases: TGCAGTGCTACACCGGGACAGGGCTACGAGCAGTACTTC.

The chain uses TRBV7-8 and TRBJ2-2; no reliable D call. The germline V gene encodes CDR1 SGHVS and CDR2 FQNEAQ. Trimming removed 5 bases at V and 9 bases at J, with 22 bases between. This CDR3 contains 16 residues. Here the CDR3 reads CASSPSPGHRNRELFF. DNA of the CDR3: TGTGCCAGCAGCCCATCCCCCGGCCATAGGAACCGGGAGCTGTTTTTT.

This clonotype was seen only a few times. The chain links TRBV2 to TRBJ2-7; a possible D gene is TRBD2 (6 bases). Trimming took 6 bases from V and 4 from J, leaving 22 bases between them. Germline V lookup: CDR1 SNHLY, CDR2 FYNNEI. CDR3 size: 16 residues. CDR3 loop: CASSRPGGDGRYEQYF. DNA for the CDR3: TGTGCCAGCAGCCGACCCGGGGGTGACGGGCGTTACGAGCAGTACTTC.

This clonotype was found a few times. The chain couples TRBV7-6 to TRBJ2-3, with a weak D call TRBD2 (5 bases). The CDR3 runs 17 residues. Between the trimmed V and J ends, which lost 5 bases and 4 bases, there was a span of 22 bases. Germline CDR1 reads SGHVS; CDR2 reads FNYEAQ. Written as DNA, the CDR3 is TGTGCCAGCAGCGCGGTCCCCTCACTAGGTTTCCCAGATACGCAGTATTTT. Residues: CASSAVPSLGFPDTQYF.

The genes are TRBV24-1 and TRBJ2-5, with D possibly TRBD2 on 5 matching bases. Germline CDR1 and CDR2: KGHDR and SFDVKD. This CDR3 comprises 17 residues. Trimming pared 1 base from V and 1 base from J, leaving 15 bases between. As DNA, the CDR3 is TGTGCCACCAGTGATTTCAGTACTAAAGGAGGCCAAGAGACCCAGTACTTC. Translation: CATSDFSTKGGQETQYF.

At least ten counts were recorded for this clonotype. The chain employs TRBV6-1 and TRBJ1-1; TRBD1 aligns across 11 bases. CDR3 length equals 13 residues. After removal of 9 bases from V and 4 bases from J, the junction contained 4 bases not matched to a gene. The germline CDR1 and CDR2 sequences are MNHNS and SASEGT. The CDR3 nucleotides are TGTGCCAGTTGGACAGGGGGCTTCACTGAAGCTTTCTTT. This codes for CASWTGGFTEAFF.

The V call is TRBV6-5, the J call TRBJ2-4, with D maybe TRBD2 (6 bases). Deletions cut 6 bases from V and 5 bases from J, with 17 bases between. Germline-derived CDR1 and CDR2 are MNHEY and SVGAGI. CDR3 length: 15 amino acids. Written as DNA, the CDR3 is TGTGCCAGCAGCCCGGGGTCACCGGGGGAAAACATTCAGTACTTC. This gives the protein CASSPGSPGENIQYF.

This clonotype was picked up a small number of times. This chain connects TRBV7-9 to TRBJ2-2; perhaps TRBD1 as D (5 bases). CDR1 is SEHNR, CDR2 FQNEAQ, per germline (reference sequence). The CDR3 consists of 13 residues. Trimming stripped 4 bases from V and 4 bases from J, with 7 bases between. This chain's CDR3 is CASSSQGTGELFF. The CDR3 nucleotides read TGTGCCAGCAGCTCCCAGGGCACCGGGGAGCTGTTTTTT.

A few counts support this clonotype. This chain joins TRBV5-1 and TRBJ2-7; D might be TRBD1 or TRBD2, each matching 5 bases. Between the trimmed V and J ends, which lost 4 bases and 3 bases, there was a span of 11 bases. Germline values: CDR1 SGHRS, CDR2 YFSETQ. The CDR3 sequence is 13 residues long. The CDR3 sequence: CASSRDHNYEQYF. The CDR3 region has the DNA TGCGCCAGCAGCCGGGACCATAACTACGAGCAGTACTTC. Full variable domain (remainder filled in from reference TRBV5-1 and TRBJ2-7): KAGVTQTPRYLIKTRGQQVTLSCSPISGHRSVSWYQQTPGQGLQFLFEYFSETQRNKGNFPGRFSGRQFSNSRSEMNVSTLELGDSALYLCASSRDHNYEQYFGPGTRLTVT.

This clonotype appeared many times. The chain uses TRBV3-1 and TRBJ2-1, with 10 bases that match TRBD2. The CDR3 is made up of 18 amino acids. V shed 1 base, J shed 5 bases, and the junction held 11 bases outside the gene matches. Per the germline V gene, CDR1 is LGHDT and CDR2 is YNNKEL (reference sequence). The CDR3 DNA sequence: TGTGCCAGCAGCCAAGCGCCTAAGGTAGCGGGGGGAAACAATGAGCAGTTCTTC. It specifies CASSQAPKVAGGNNEQFF.

The rearrangement uses TRBV6-6 and TRBJ1-4; possibly TRBD1 for D (5 bases). The CDR3 has 13 amino acids. The germline V gene has CDR1 MNHNY and CDR2 SVGAGI (reference sequence). V dropped 3 bases and J dropped 8 bases, with 10 bases sitting between them. Here the CDR3 reads CASSYRGDEKLFF. The DNA for the CDR3 is TGTGCCAGCAGTTATCGGGGGGACGAAAAACTGTTTTTT.

V usage is TRBV5-5 and J usage is TRBJ1-1; D uncertain. The CDR3 contains 14 residues. The germline V gene encodes CDR1 SGHKS and CDR2 YYEKEE (reference sequence). V lost 0 bases and J lost 0, with 6 bases in between. Written as DNA, the CDR3 is TGTGCCAGCAGCTTGGACATTGTGAACACTGAAGCTTTCTTT. It codes for CASSLDIVNTEAFF.

The rearrangement uses TRBV7-9 and TRBJ1-6; D gene uncertain. With 0 bases removed from V and 7 bases from J, the gap between germline ends came to 7 bases. The CDR3 totals 14 residues. Germline V gene data show CDR1 as SEHNR and CDR2 as FQNEAQ (reference sequence). The CDR3 DNA reads TGTGCCAGCAGCTTAGCCGGGCGGAATTCACCCCTCCACTTT. Translation: CASSLAGRNSPLHF.

This clonotype was detected many times. The rearrangement joins TRBV20-1 to TRBJ1-6; 10 bases agree with TRBD1. Germline V lookup: CDR1 DFQATT, CDR2 SNEGSKA (reference sequence). Unmatched junction bases numbered 6, after V lost 0 bases and J lost 10 bases. There are 15 residues in the CDR3. CDR3 DNA: TGCAGTGCTAGAGAGACGACAGGGGGCAGGTCACCCCTCCACTTT. Translation: CSARETTGGRSPLHF.

This clonotype was seen at least ten times. V usage is TRBV12-3 or TRBV12-4 and J usage is TRBJ1-5; 7 bases are a match to TRBD1. The CDR3 runs to 16 residues. J was trimmed by 10 bases and V by 6 bases; bases with no gene match: 18. CDR3: CASSSTGTAKSGPQHF. The CDR3 DNA sequence: TGTGCCAGCAGCTCCACCGGGACAGCCAAATCGGGCCCCCAGCATTTT.